Listed below are T cell receptor beta chains from one sample, sequenced in a study of cytomegalovirus exposure and HLA in healthy donors. TCRdb keeps only in-frame clones here, not all; method: immunoSEQ multiplex PCR. Of over 150,000 clones in the sample, 76% are singletons; the top ten hold 1.2% to 1.5%. The sequencing input was PBMCs. These receptors all stem from a man between 60 and 75 years old in good health and CMV-seronegative. CDR3s include the opening cysteine and the closing phenylalanine or tryptophan. D genes are given only for firm matches. Clone size is not always given. Where it is, it says once, few, many or a class for expanded clones.

J gene | clone size | D gene | V gene | CDR3 DNA | CDR3 protein
TRBJ1-2 | - | TRBD1 | TRBV28 | TGTGCCAGCACGGACAGGGGGCAGTCGGGAGGCTACACCTTC | CASTDRGQSGGYTF
TRBJ2-5 | - | TRBD1 | TRBV9 | TGTGCCAGCAGCGCAGACAGGGGATGGGAGACCCAGTACTTC | CASSADRGWETQYF
TRBJ2-7 | - | TRBD1 | TRBV2 | TGTGCCAGCACTAACGACAGGGACTACGAGCAGTACTTC | CASTNDRDYEQYF
TRBJ1-4 | once | TRBD1 | TRBV29-1 | TGCAGCGTTGGTCAGGGGGCGACTAATGAAAAACTGTTTTTT | CSVGQGATNEKLFF
TRBJ1-2 | few | TRBD1 | TRBV27 | TGTGCCAGCAGTTCGGGACAGTTTCACACTAACTATGGCTACACCTTC | CASSSGQFHTNYGYTF
TRBJ2-4 | - | TRBD2 | TRBV5-1 | TGCGCCAGCAGTTGGGCCGCGGGAGGGAATCTGAATCAGTACTTC | CASSWAAGGNLNQYF
TRBJ2-3 | few | - | TRBV9 | TGTGCCAGCAGCGTCCAGGGTGAGCCAGATACGCAGTATTTT | CASSVQGEPDTQYF
TRBJ2-2 | - | - | TRBV11-3 | TGTGCCAGCAGCCAAGGCAGGTCCGGGGAGCTGTTTTTT | CASSQGRSGELFF
TRBJ2-3 | - | TRBD2 | TRBV7-2 | TGTGCCAGCAGTCCAGGACTAGCTAGCACAGATACGCAGTATTTT | CASSPGLASTDTQYF
TRBJ1-2 | - | - | TRBV5-1 | TGCGCCAGCAGCTCCGACACTTACTATGGCTACACCTTC | CASSSDTYYGYTF
TRBJ2-3 | once | TRBD2 | TRBV7-2 | TGTGCCAGCAGCCTCGGACTAGCGGGGAGGTATTTT | CASSLGLAGRYF
TRBJ1-3 | - | - | TRBV9 | TGTGCCAGCACTAGAGGCGGCTCCCAATCGGCAAACACCATATATTTT | CASTRGGSQSANTIYF
TRBJ2-2 | - | - | TRBV10-1 | TGCGCCAGCACGGGCAGGGGAAATGGGGAGCTGTTTTTT | CASTGRGNGELFF
TRBJ2-6 | - | - | TRBV28 | TGTGCCAGCAGTTTTCCCGGAGGAAGCTCTGGGGCCAACGTCCTGACTTTC | CASSFPGGSSGANVLTF
TRBJ1-4 | - | - | TRBV4-3 | TGCGCCAGCAGCCAAGAACCAGGGAGGGAAAAACTGTTTTTT | CASSQEPGREKLFF
TRBJ1-2 | few | TRBD1 | TRBV6-5 | TGTGCCAGCAGTTACGAAACAGGGGGGAGCTATGGCTACACCTTC | CASSYETGGSYGYTF
TRBJ1-2 | - | - | TRBV7-9 | TGTGCCAGCAGCTTAAGTAGGCAGGTTGGTGGAGGCTATGGCTACACCTTC | CASSLSRQVGGGYGYTF
TRBJ1-1 | - | - | TRBV30 | TGTGCCGGGGAGGGGCAGGGGAACACTGAAGCTTTCTTT | CAGEGQGNTEAFF
TRBJ2-7 | - | TRBD2 | TRBV30 | TGTGCCTGGAGTGTACCTACTAGCGGGGCCGACGAGCAGTACTTC | CAWSVPTSGADEQYF
TRBJ2-5 | few | - | TRBV2 | TGTGCCAGCAGTGAAAGGAGGGCTCAAGAGACCCAGTACTTC | CASSERRAQETQYF
TRBJ1-2 | - | - | TRBV30 | TGTGCCTGGAGCACCAGGGGACACAACTATGGCTACACCTTC | CAWSTRGHNYGYTF
TRBJ2-3 | - | - | TRBV6-5 | TGTGCCAGCAGTTACTCGGGCAGGTACACAGATACGCAGTATTTT | CASSYSGRYTDTQYF
TRBJ2-1 | - | TRBD2 | TRBV28 | TGTGCCAGCAGTTCCCGGGACAGTGCTGCTAGCGGGAGGGTCATTGCGTACAATGAGCAGTTCTTC | CASSSRDSAASGRVIAYNEQFF
TRBJ1-5 | - | TRBD1 | TRBV7-2 | TGTGCCAGCAGCTTAGGCCCGGGACAGGGGGCAACGGGCAATCAGCCCCAGCATTTT | CASSLGPGQGATGNQPQHF
TRBJ2-5 | - | - | TRBV10-2 | TGCGCCAGCAGTGCCGGTCACTTTGCCCCAGAGACCCAGTACTTC | CASSAGHFAPETQYF
TRBJ2-3 | - | TRBD1 | TRBV10-3 | TGTGCCATCGCCAGGACAGGGGGCGGCACAGATACGCAGTATTTT | CAIARTGGGTDTQYF
TRBJ2-7 | - | - | TRBV19 | TGTGCCAGTAGTATCGGGGGACTCGTGGACGAGCAGTACTTC | CASSIGGLVDEQYF
TRBJ1-1 | - | - | TRBV7-9 | TGTTCCAGCAGCTTAGAACAGGGGAACACTGAAGCTTTCTTT | CSSSLEQGNTEAFF
TRBJ1-1 | few | - | TRBV10-3 | TGTGCCACCTCGGGGGGGAAGAACACTGAAGCTTTCTTT | CATSGGKNTEAFF
TRBJ1-5 | - | - | TRBV28 | TGTGCCAGCAGAGAGGGTCAGCCCCAGCATTTT | CASREGQPQHF
TRBJ2-7 | few | TRBD1 | TRBV28 | TGTGCCAGCAGTTCAGACGGGACAGGGGTCTCCTACGAGCAGTACTTC | CASSSDGTGVSYEQYF
TRBJ1-6 | once | TRBD1 | TRBV27 | TGTGCCAGCACAGGGGGACGGTCCTATAATTCACCCCTCCACTTT | CASTGGRSYNSPLHF
TRBJ1-2 | - | - | TRBV7-2 | TGTGCCAGCAGCTGGAGGGACCCCATTAAGGGCTACACCTTC | CASSWRDPIKGYTF
TRBJ1-3 | - | TRBD1 | TRBV18 | TGTGCCAGCTCACCGACAGGGGTCAGAACCTCTGGAAACACCATATATTTT | CASSPTGVRTSGNTIYF
TRBJ2-7 | - | TRBD2 | TRBV27 | TGTGCCAGCAGTTTTCTCCCCCGGGGGGGAAGTAACTACGAGCAGTACTTC | CASSFLPRGGSNYEQYF
TRBJ2-3 | few | - | TRBV6-6 | TGTGCCAGCAGACTCACAGGAGCGGATACGCAGTATTTT | CASRLTGADTQYF
TRBJ2-2 | - | TRBD2 | TRBV6-1 | TGTGCCAGCAGTAAAGTAGCGGGCCCGGAGACCGGGGAGCTGTTTTTT | CASSKVAGPETGELFF
TRBJ2-7 | - | - | TRBV30 | TGTGCCTGGAGTCCACGTGGAGGGTACGAGCAGTACTTC | CAWSPRGGYEQYF
TRBJ2-2 | - | TRBD1 | TRBV5-8 | TGTGCCAGCAGCTTGGGACAGGGGGTGCGGACCGGGGAGCTGTTTTTT | CASSLGQGVRTGELFF
TRBJ1-2 | once | TRBD1 | TRBV28 | TGTGCCGGAGGGACAGGGGGCGTAGTTAACTATGGCTACACCTTC | CAGGTGGVVNYGYTF
TRBJ2-7 | few | TRBD2 | TRBV7-9 | TGTGCCAGCAGCCCCCTCAGGCTAGCGGGGAGATACGAGCAGTACTTC | CASSPLRLAGRYEQYF
TRBJ2-7 | - | TRBD2 | TRBV5-1 | TGCGCCAGCAGCTTGGATGGGGGGCGACTAGCGGGGATCTCCTACGAGCAGTACTTC | CASSLDGGRLAGISYEQYF
TRBJ2-5 | - | - | TRBV7-2 | TGTGCCAGCAGCTCGGGGTCCTATTTACGGGAGAGAGAGACCCAGTACTTC | CASSSGSYLRERETQYF
TRBJ2-1 | - | TRBD2 | TRBV28 | TGTGCCAGCATGTCTGCGGGAGTTTCCTACAATGAGCAGTTCTTC | CASMSAGVSYNEQFF
TRBJ1-2 | - | - | TRBV28 | TGTGCCAGCAGTCAGACCGTCCAGGGTAACAATGGCTACACCTTC | CASSQTVQGNNGYTF
TRBJ2-5 | - | - | TRBV7-2 | TGTGCCAGCAGCTTATCTCGGGAGAAGGGGGAGACCCAGTACTTC | CASSLSREKGETQYF
TRBJ2-6 | - | - | TRBV6-5 | TGTGCCAGCAGCCTTTACTTGACTGGGGCCAACGTTCTGACTTTC | CASSLYLTGANVLTF
TRBJ2-3 | - | TRBD2 | TRBV5-4 | TGTGCCAGCAGCGCGGCCGGGACTAGCGGGGGTCCCCGCACAGATACGCAGTATTTT | CASSAAGTSGGPRTDTQYF
TRBJ2-3 | - | - | TRBV5-1 | TGCGCCAGCAGCCAGACGGGGATGGGAGCAGATACGCAGTATTTT | CASSQTGMGADTQYF
TRBJ2-3 | - | TRBD1 | TRBV25-1 | TGTGCCAGCAGTGAAGTGGGACAGGGGCCCCCAGATACGCAGTATTTT | CASSEVGQGPPDTQYF
TRBJ1-2 | - | - | TRBV30 | TGTGCCTGGACCGTGGACAGCTCCTATGGCTACACCTTC | CAWTVDSSYGYTF
TRBJ2-1 | - | TRBD2 | TRBV4-3 | TGCGCCAGCAGCCAAGATGGGACTAGCGGGGGCAATGAGCAGTTCTTC | CASSQDGTSGGNEQFF
TRBJ2-7 | - | TRBD1 | TRBV19 | TGTGCCAGTTCCGGGACAGTCGAGGGGTACGAGCAGTACTTC | CASSGTVEGYEQYF